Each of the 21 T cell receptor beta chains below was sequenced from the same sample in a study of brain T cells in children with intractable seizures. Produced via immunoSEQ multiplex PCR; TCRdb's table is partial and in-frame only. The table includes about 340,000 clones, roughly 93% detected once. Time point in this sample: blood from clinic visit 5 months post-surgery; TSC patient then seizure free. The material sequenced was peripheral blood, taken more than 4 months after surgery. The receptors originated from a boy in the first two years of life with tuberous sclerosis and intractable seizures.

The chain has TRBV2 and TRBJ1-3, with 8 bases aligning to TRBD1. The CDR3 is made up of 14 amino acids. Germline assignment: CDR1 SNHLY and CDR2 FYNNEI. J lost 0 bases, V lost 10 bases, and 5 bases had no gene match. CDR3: CANGTGSSGNTIYF. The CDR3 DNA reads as TGTGCCAACGGGACAGGTAGCTCTGGAAACACCATATATTTT.

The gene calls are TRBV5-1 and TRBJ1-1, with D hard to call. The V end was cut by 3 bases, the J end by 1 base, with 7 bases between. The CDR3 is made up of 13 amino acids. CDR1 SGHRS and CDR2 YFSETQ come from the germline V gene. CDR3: CASSSQPNTEAFF. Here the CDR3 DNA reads TGCGCCAGCAGCTCACAGCCGAACACTGAAGCTTTCTTT.

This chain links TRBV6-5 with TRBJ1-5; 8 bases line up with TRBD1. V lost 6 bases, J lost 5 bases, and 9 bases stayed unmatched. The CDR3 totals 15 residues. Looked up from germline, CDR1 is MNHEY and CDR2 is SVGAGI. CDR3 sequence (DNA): TGTGCCAGCAGGCAAACGGACAGGGTCGATCAGCCCCAGCATTTT. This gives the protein CASRQTDRVDQPQHF.

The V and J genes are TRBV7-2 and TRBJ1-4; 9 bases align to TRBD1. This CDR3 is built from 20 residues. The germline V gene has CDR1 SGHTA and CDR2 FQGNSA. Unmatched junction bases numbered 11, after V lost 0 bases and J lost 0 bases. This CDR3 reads CASSLAPPQGALATNEKLFF. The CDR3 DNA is TGTGCCAGCAGCTTAGCCCCTCCACAGGGGGCCCTTGCAACTAATGAAAAACTGTTTTTT.

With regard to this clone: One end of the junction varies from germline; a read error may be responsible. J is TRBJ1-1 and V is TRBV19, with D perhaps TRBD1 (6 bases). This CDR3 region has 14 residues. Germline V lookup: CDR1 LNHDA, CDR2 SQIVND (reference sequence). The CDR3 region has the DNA TGTGCCAGTAGTTCAGGGAGGGGGAACACTGAAACTTTCTTT. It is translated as CASSSGRGNTETFF.

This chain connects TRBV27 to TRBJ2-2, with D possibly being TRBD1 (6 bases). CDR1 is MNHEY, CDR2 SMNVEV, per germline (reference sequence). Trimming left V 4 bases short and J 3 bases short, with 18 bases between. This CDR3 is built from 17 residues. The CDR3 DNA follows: TGTGCCAGCAGTTCCTACCGGACAGCGAAGGACACCGGGGAGCTGTTTTTT. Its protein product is CASSSYRTAKDTGELFF.

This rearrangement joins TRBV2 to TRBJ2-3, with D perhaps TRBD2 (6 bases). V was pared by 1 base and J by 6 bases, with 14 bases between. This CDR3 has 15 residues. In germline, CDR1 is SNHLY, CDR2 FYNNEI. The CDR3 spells CASSEGWRGSDTQYF. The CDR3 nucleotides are TGTGCCAGCAGTGAAGGGTGGAGGGGATCGGATACGCAGTATTTT.

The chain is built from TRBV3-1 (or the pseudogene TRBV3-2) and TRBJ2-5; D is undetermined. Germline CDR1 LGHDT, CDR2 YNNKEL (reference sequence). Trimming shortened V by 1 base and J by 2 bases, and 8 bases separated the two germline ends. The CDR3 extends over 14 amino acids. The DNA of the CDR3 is TGTGCCAGCAGCCAAGCGGGCAATCAAGAGACCCAGTACTTC. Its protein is CASSQAGNQETQYF.

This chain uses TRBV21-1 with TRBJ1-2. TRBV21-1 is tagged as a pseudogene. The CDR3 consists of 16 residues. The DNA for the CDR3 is TGTGCCAGCAGCAAGTTTAGGGACCTGGGATTTTATGGCTACACCTTC. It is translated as CASSKFRDLGFYGYTF.

CDR3 sequence: CASSQERGIGYNEQFF. The CDR3 DNA follows: TGTGCCAGCAGCCAAGAACGGGGGATAGGGTACAATGAGCAGTTCTTC. The chain recombines TRBV4-2 with TRBJ2-1; perhaps TRBD2 as D (6 bases). This CDR3 has 16 amino acids. The germline CDR1 and CDR2 sequences are LGHNA and YNFKEQ. V was pared by 0 bases and J by 4 bases, with 13 bases between.

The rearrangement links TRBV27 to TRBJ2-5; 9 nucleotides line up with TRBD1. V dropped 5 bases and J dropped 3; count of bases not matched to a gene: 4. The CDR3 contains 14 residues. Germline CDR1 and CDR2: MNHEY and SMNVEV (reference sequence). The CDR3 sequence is CASSVRDREETQYF. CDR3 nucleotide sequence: TGTGCCAGCAGTGTGCGGGACAGGGAAGAGACCCAGTACTTC.

This chain's CDR3 is CASSERTQRNSPLHF. In DNA form, the CDR3 reads TGCGCCAGCAGTGAGCGGACCCAACGTAATTCACCCCTCCACTTT. The gene calls are TRBV10-2 and TRBJ1-6; no definite D call. This CDR3 has 15 residues. The germline V and J ends were trimmed by 2 bases and 6 bases, with 11 bases remaining between them. Germline CDR1 reads WSHSY; CDR2 reads SAAADI.

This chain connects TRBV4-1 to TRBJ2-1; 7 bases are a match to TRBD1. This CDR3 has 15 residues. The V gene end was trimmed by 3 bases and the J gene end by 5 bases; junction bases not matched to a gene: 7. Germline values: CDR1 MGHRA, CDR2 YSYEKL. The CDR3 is CASSQMGQTNNEQFF. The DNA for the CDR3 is TGCGCCAGCAGCCAGATGGGACAGACTAACAATGAGCAGTTCTTC.

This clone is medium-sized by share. The CDR3 sequence: CASSLVPRLAGGETQYF. CDR3 nucleotides: TGTGCCAGCAGCTTGGTGCCGAGACTAGCGGGAGGAGAGACCCAGTACTTC. V is TRBV5-5 and J is TRBJ2-5; 13 nucleotides line up with TRBD2. The V gene's germline CDR1 is SGHKS and CDR2 YYEKEE (reference sequence). With 0 bases clipped from V and 4 bases from J, the junction kept 6 bases outside the gene matches. CDR3 length equals 17 residues.

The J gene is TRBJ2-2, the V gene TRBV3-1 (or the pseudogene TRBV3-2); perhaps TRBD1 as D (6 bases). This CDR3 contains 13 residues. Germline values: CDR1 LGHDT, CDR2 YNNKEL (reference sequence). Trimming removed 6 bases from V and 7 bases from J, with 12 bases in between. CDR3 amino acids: CASRPGAGGELFF. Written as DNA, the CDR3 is TGTGCCAGCAGACCAGGGGCGGGCGGGGAGCTGTTTTTT.

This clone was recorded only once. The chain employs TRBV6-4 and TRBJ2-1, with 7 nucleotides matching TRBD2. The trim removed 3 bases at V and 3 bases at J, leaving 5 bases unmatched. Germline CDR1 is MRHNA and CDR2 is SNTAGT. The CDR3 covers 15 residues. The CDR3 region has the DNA TGTGCCAGCAGTGAAACGCGGGAGAGCTACAATGAGCAGTTCTTC. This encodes CASSETRESYNEQFF.

CDR3 nucleotide sequence: TGCGCCAGCAGCTTGGTTGAGACAGGGGTAGAGGAGCAGTACTTC. This gives the protein CASSLVETGVEEQYF. The chain links TRBV5-1 to TRBJ2-7, with TRBD1 matching 8 bases. J gave up 7 bases and V 0 bases, and 9 bases lay outside the gene matches. Germline V gene data show CDR1 as SGHRS and CDR2 as YFSETQ. The CDR3 covers 15 residues. Full variable domain (outside the CDR3, taken from reference TRBV5-1 and TRBJ2-7): KAGVTQTPRYLIKTRGQQVTLSCSPISGHRSVSWYQQTPGQGLQFLFEYFSETQRNKGNFPGRFSGRQFSNSRSEMNVSTLELGDSALYLCASSLVETGVEEQYFGPGTRLTVT.

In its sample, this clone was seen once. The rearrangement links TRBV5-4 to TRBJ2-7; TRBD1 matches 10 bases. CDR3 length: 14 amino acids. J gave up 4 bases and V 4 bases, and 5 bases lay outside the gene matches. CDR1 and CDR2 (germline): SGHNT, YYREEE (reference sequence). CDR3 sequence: CASSLGQGSYEQYF. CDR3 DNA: TGTGCCAGCAGCCTGGGACAGGGGTCGTACGAGCAGTACTTC.

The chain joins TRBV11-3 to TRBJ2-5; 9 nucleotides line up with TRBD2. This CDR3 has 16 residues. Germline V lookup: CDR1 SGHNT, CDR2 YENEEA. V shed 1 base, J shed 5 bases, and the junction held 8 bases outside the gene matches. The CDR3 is CASSLGSGGLAETQYF. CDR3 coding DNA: TGTGCCAGCAGCTTAGGGAGTGGCGGACTAGCGGAGACCCAGTACTTC.

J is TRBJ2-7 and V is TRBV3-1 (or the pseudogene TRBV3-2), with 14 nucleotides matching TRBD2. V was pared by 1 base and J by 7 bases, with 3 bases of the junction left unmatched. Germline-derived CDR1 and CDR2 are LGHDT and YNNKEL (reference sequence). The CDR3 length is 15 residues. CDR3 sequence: CASSQGGLAGEEQYF. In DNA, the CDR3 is TGTGCCAGCAGCCAAGGGGGACTAGCGGGGGAGGAGCAGTACTTC.

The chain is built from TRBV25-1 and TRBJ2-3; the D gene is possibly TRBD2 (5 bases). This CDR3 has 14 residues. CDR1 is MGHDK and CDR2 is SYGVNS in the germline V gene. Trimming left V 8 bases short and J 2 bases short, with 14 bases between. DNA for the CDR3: TGTGCCAGCTCGACGGAGCGGCCCACAGATACGCAGTATTTT. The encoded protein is CASSTERPTDTQYF.